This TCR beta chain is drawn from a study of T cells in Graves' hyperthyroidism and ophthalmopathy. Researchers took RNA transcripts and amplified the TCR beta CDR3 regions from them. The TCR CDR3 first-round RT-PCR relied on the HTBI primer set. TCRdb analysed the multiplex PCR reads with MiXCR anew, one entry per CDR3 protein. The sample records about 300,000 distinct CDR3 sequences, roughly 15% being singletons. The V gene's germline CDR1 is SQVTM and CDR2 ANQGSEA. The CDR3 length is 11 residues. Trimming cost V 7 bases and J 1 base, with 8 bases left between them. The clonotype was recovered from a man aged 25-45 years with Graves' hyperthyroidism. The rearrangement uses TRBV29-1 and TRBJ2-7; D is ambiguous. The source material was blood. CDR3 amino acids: CSAEQSYEQYF. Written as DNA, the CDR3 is TGCAGCGCAGAGCAGTCCTACGAGCAGTACTTC.